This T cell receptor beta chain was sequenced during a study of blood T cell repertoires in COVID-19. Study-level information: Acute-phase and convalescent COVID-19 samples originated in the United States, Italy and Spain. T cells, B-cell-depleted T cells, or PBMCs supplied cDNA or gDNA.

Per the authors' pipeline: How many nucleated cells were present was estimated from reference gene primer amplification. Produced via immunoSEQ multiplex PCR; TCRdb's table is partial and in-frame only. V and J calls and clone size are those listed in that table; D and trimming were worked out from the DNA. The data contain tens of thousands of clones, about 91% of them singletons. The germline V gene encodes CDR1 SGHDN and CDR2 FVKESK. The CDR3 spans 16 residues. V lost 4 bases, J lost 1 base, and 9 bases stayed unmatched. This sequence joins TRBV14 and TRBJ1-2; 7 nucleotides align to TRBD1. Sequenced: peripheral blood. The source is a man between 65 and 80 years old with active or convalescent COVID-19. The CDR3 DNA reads TGTGCCAGCAGCCGGTTCCTTGGGACAGATAACTATGGCTACACCTTC. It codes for CASSRFLGTDNYGYTF.